What follows describes a single T cell receptor beta chain. Its antigen is unidentified. This specimen belongs to a study of cytomegalovirus exposure and HLA in healthy donors. General study findings and limits: Many donors carried some public TCRs, although rarity characterized most TCR sequences.

PCR involved 60 Vbeta and 13 Jbeta primers. TCRdb's table, derived via immunoSEQ multiplex PCR, lists solely in-frame clones and lacks some. The sample lists 100,000 to 150,000 clones; around 80% were seen once. Healthy people donating bone marrow made up the donors. V trimming: 0 bases; J trimming: 2 bases; junction bases outside the gene matches: 5. The CDR3 sequence is 16 residues long. CDR1 SGHRS and CDR2 YFSETQ come from the germline V gene. The chain employs TRBV5-1 and TRBJ2-3; 8 nucleotides match TRBD2. The sample taken for sequencing was PBMCs. This sequence originates from a man aged 45-60 years in good health and CMV-seronegative. CDR3 in DNA: TGCGCCAGCAGCTTGGGCGGGAGGCCTCTCACAGATACGCAGTATTTT. It translates to CASSLGGRPLTDTQYF. Filled out from reference TRBV5-1 and TRBJ2-3, the complete variable domain reads KAGVTQTPRYLIKTRGQQVTLSCSPISGHRSVSWYQQTPGQGLQFLFEYFSETQRNKGNFPGRFSGRQFSNSRSEMNVSTLELGDSALYLCASSLGGRPLTDTQYFGPGTRLTVL.